The clone carrying this T cell receptor (beta chain) was seen once. Its antigen is as yet unknown. Sequencing was at deep level. Using immunoSEQ multiplex PCR, the repertoire was profiled, and TCRdb retains in-frame clones only, with some absent. The sample holds 2 million to 2.5 million clones, 85% to 95% seen once. These data come from a study of shared clonotypes between healthy human individuals. Findings of the study overall: Limited genetic and exposure-history diversity came from having few donors. The generation probabilities recorded for non-shared clonotypes fell below those of clonotypes shared by all four donors. It was observed that 4% to 6% of naive CD4 clonotypes were shared across several donors.

From germline, CDR1 is SGDLS and CDR2 YYNGEE. V lost 0 bases to trimming and J lost 2 bases, with 12 bases between them. The CDR3 contains 15 residues. Sequencing was carried out using naive CD4+ T cells from PBMCs. The subset: CD45RA+ positively selected. This rearrangement joins TRBV9 to TRBJ2-7, with a possible D match to TRBD2 (6 bases). This sequence was found in a man aged 18 to 29 in good health. Some clones in this sample may be carry-over from other donors' samples. DNA of the CDR3: TGTGCCAGCAGCGTAGGTGGGAGGATTGCCTACGAGCAGTACTTC. Translated, it gives CASSVGGRIAYEQYF.